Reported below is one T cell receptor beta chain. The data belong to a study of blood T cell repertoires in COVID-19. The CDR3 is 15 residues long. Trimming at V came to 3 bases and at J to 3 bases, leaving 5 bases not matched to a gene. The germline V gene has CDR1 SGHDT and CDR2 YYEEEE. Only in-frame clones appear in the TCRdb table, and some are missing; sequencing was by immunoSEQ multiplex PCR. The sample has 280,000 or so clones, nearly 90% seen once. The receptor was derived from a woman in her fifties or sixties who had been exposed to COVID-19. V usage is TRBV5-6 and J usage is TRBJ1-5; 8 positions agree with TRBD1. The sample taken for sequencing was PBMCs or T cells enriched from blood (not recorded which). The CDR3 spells CASSYGTGPNQPQHF. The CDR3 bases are TGTGCCAGCAGCTATGGGACAGGACCCAATCAGCCCCAGCATTTT.